The subject of this entry is one T cell receptor beta chain. This table comes from immunoSEQ multiplex PCR, and its TCRdb copy is limited to in-frame clones, with some not included. The table has nearly 50,000 clones, roughly 83% seen once. These data come from a study of blood T cell repertoires in COVID-19. Germline CDR1 SGHTA, CDR2 FQGNSA. The CDR3 has 13 amino acids. The V end lost 3 bases, the J end lost 1 base, and 6 bases lay between the germline ends. V usage is TRBV7-2 and J usage is TRBJ1-1; D not certain. This receptor was taken from an older woman with acute or convalescent COVID-19. Sequenced sample: peripheral blood. The CDR3 reads CASSFTANTEAFF. The CDR3 coding sequence is TGTGCCAGCAGCTTCACAGCGAACACTGAAGCTTTCTTT.